This T cell receptor beta chain is from a study of shared clonotypes between healthy human individuals. Study-level points and caveats: An expected dependence of interdonor clonotype sharing on sequencing depth was noted. Relative to clonotypes present in all four donors, those not shared had lower generation probabilities.

Germline values: CDR1 SGHDT, CDR2 YYEEEE. This CDR3 is 15 amino acids long. V was clipped by 4 bases and J by 0 bases, with 13 bases between them. Comment on this clone: Its target is unknown.

Healthy HIV-negative adults without recent acute infections or vaccinations served as donors. Only in-frame clones appear in the TCRdb table, and some are missing; sequencing was by immunoSEQ multiplex PCR. In the table there are about 960,000 clones, 60% to 85% of which are singletons. This clonotype originated in a man aged 18 to 29 in good health. The chain uses TRBV5-6 and TRBJ1-2, with TRBD1 as a possible D gene (5 bases). The specimen was memory CD4+ T cells sorted from blood. Subset given: CD45RA-negative fraction. In DNA form, the CDR3 reads TGTGCCAGCAGCCTTAGGGACGGAGCTAACTATGGCTACACCTTC. It codes for CASSLRDGANYGYTF.